Listed here is a single TCR beta chain. Antigen specificity is unknown. The data were taken from a study of T cell responses to AZD1222 COVID-19 vaccine. The study, taken as a whole, reports: The donor cohort was predominantly white British with a female majority, and clonal diversity may have been underestimated.

This table comes from immunoSEQ multiplex PCR, and its TCRdb copy is limited to in-frame clones, with some not included. The data hold roughly 200,000 clones, with 90% to 95% observed a single time. This CDR3 spans 15 amino acids. Trimming removed 7 bases from V and 9 bases from J, with 20 bases in between. From germline, CDR1 is SGHRS and CDR2 YFSETQ. Sequenced here: peripheral blood, sampled 28 days after the second AZD1222 dose. The clonotype was recovered from an adult who received the AZD1222 COVID-19 vaccine. The chain carries TRBV5-1 and TRBJ1-6; D not certain. The CDR3 loop reads CASRGFSRGSSPLHF. CDR3 in DNA: TGCGCCAGCCGAGGGTTCTCTCGGGGTAGTTCACCCCTCCACTTT. The complete variable domain, with remaining parts taken from reference TRBV5-1 and TRBJ1-6, reads KAGVTQTPRYLIKTRGQQVTLSCSPISGHRSVSWYQQTPGQGLQFLFEYFSETQRNKGNFPGRFSGRQFSNSRSEMNVSTLELGDSALYLCASRGFSRGSSPLHFGNGTRLTVT.